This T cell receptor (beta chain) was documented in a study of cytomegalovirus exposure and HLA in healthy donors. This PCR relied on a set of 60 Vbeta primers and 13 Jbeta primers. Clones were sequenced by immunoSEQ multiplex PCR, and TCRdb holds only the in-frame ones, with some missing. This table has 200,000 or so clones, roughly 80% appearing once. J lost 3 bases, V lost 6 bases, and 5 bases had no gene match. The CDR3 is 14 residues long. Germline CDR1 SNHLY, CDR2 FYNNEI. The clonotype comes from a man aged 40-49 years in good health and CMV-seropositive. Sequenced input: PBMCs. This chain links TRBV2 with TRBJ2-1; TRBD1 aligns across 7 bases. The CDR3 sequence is CASRGQSSYNEQFF. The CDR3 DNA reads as TGTGCCAGCAGGGGACAGTCCAGCTACAATGAGCAGTTCTTC.